What follows describes a single TCR beta chain. This sample was included in a study of T cell responses to AZD1222 COVID-19 vaccine. Data came from immunoSEQ multiplex PCR; TCRdb stores just in-frame clones and leaves some out. This table has some 110,000 clones, around 89% appearing once. Source: peripheral blood, taken 28 days after the second AZD1222 dose. The receptor was derived from an adult who received the AZD1222 COVID-19 vaccine.

CDR3 sequence reads: CASSLRDYNEQFF. CDR3 coding DNA: TGTGCCAGCAGCCTACGGGATTACAATGAGCAGTTCTTC. The chain is built from TRBV7-3 and TRBJ2-1; a weak D match, TRBD2 (5 bases). CDR3 size: 13 residues. Trimming took off 5 bases at V and 4 bases at J, with 9 bases between the two ends. Germline CDR1 and CDR2: SGHTA and FQGTGA.